This passage covers 7 T cell receptor beta chains from one sample sequenced in a study of radiation and T cells in renal cell carcinoma. The data were produced by immunoSEQ multiplex PCR, yet TCRdb's version contains in-frame clones alone and is incomplete. This table holds some 100,000 clones, approximately 83% found once. Time point meaning: baseline pretreatment blood. Noted treatment: 15 Gy SBRT to primary tumor, nephrectomy 4 weeks later. This specimen was blood, taken from a patient whose treatment included radiotherapy and nephrectomy. The receptors derive from a man between 60 and 75 years old with renal cell carcinoma.

The J gene is TRBJ2-7, the V gene TRBV11-3, with D perhaps matching TRBD1 or TRBD2 (5 bases each). CDR1 is SGHNT and CDR2 is YENEEA in the germline V gene. Trimming cost V 5 bases and J 1 base, with 15 bases left between them. This CDR3 is built from 15 residues. CDR3 residues: CASSPRAGRSYEQYF. CDR3 nucleotide sequence: TGTGCCAGCAGCCCGAGGGCAGGGCGGTCCTACGAGCAGTACTTC.

V usage is TRBV7-2 and J usage is TRBJ1-5; D is ambiguous. CDR1 and CDR2 from the germline V gene are SGHTA and FQGNSA. The CDR3 covers 13 residues. V dropped 7 bases and J dropped 4 bases, with 11 bases sitting between them. The chain's CDR3 is CASKLGVNQPQHF. DNA for the CDR3: TGTGCCAGCAAGCTGGGAGTGAATCAGCCCCAGCATTTT.

The chain links TRBV2 to TRBJ2-1; 11 nucleotides agree with TRBD2. J was trimmed by 6 bases and V by 7 bases; bases with no gene match: 17. The V gene's germline CDR1 is SNHLY and CDR2 FYNNEI. The CDR3 has 18 amino acids. The CDR3 DNA sequence: TGTGCCAGCACTCCCCTAGTGGGGTTTACTAGCGGGAGCAATGAGCAGTTCTTC. It codes for CASTPLVGFTSGSNEQFF.

The chain uses TRBV30 and TRBJ2-7, with D perhaps matching TRBD1 or TRBD2 (6 bases each). V gave up 2 bases and J gave up 12 bases, with 14 bases separating them. This CDR3 contains 11 residues. The germline gives CDR1 GTSNPN, CDR2 SVGIG (reference sequence). The CDR3 region is CAWSRGQGRYF. As DNA, the CDR3 is TGTGCCTGGAGTCGGGGGCAGGGGCGGTACTTC.

The V gene is TRBV7-9, the J gene TRBJ1-5, with 8 bases that match TRBD1. With V trimmed by 0 bases and J by 1 base, 5 bases remained unmatched. CDR1 and CDR2 from the germline V gene are SEHNR and FQNEAQ (reference sequence). The CDR3 totals 17 residues. The CDR3 region has the DNA TGTGCCAGCAGCTTAGCTGGGGCAGGGGGCAGCAATCAGCCCCAGCATTTT. Amino acids: CASSLAGAGGSNQPQHF.

J is TRBJ1-5 and V is TRBV10-2, with D perhaps TRBD1 (6 bases). The germline V and J ends were trimmed by 3 bases and 11 bases, with 17 bases remaining between them. Germline V gene data show CDR1 as WSHSY and CDR2 as SAAADI. The CDR3 sequence is 14 residues long. CDR3 region: CASSEQGRGSAQHF. The CDR3 nucleotides are TGCGCCAGCAGTGAACAGGGTCGGGGATCGGCCCAGCATTTT.

The V gene is TRBV5-4, the J gene TRBJ2-7; D call uncertain. CDR3 length equals 15 residues. CDR1 SGHNT and CDR2 YYREEE come from the germline V gene (reference sequence). The V gene lost 0 bases and the J gene lost 0 bases, with 10 bases spanning the gap. DNA of the CDR3: TGTGCCAGCAGCTTGGGTGACGGTTCCTCCTACGAGCAGTACTTC. Residues: CASSLGDGSSYEQYF.